These 32 T cell receptor beta chains came from one sample sequenced in a study of blood T cell repertoires in COVID-19. The method was immunoSEQ multiplex PCR; TCRdb's version includes in-frame clones alone and lacks a portion of them. The sample comprises about 140,000 clones, less than 85% of which are singletons, and 1.5% to 2% rests with the top ten. Specimen: PBMCs or T cells enriched from blood (not recorded which). These TCRs come from a woman under 30 who had been exposed to COVID-19.

J is TRBJ1-5 and V is TRBV5-8; weak D call: TRBD1 (6 bases). CDR1 and CDR2 from the germline V gene are SGHTS and YDEGEE. Trimming took off 6 bases at V and 4 bases at J, with 8 bases between the two ends. The CDR3 is 12 amino acids. DNA for the CDR3: TGTGCCAGCAAAACAGGGAATCAGCCCCAGCATTTT. It is translated as CASKTGNQPQHF.

Here the CDR3 DNA reads TGTGCCAGCTCACCACCGCGGGGTAGGGGCAATCAGCCCCAGCATTTT. Its translation: CASSPPRGRGNQPQHF. The J gene is TRBJ1-5, the V gene TRBV18; unclear D gene. The CDR3 has 16 residues. Germline-derived CDR1 and CDR2 are KGHSH and LQKENI. The V end lost 0 bases, the J end lost 2 bases, and 11 bases lay between the germline ends.

The chain links TRBV5-1 to TRBJ1-4; TRBD1 is a possible D gene (5 bases). Germline CDR1 and CDR2: SGHRS and YFSETQ. Trimming cost V 0 bases and J 5 bases, with 8 bases left between them. The CDR3 length is 14 residues. As DNA, the CDR3 is TGCGCCAGCAGCTTGGGACAGAGGAATGAAAAACTGTTTTTT. This translates into CASSLGQRNEKLFF.

The rearrangement links TRBV19 to TRBJ1-1, with 8 bases identical to TRBD1. The junction had 3 bases not matched to a gene; V was cut back by 1 base and J by 5 bases. Germline assignment: CDR1 LNHDA and CDR2 SQIVND (reference sequence). The CDR3 totals 14 residues. In DNA form, the CDR3 reads TGTGCCAGTAGTATAGCAAACAGGGGGACTGAAGCTTTCTTT. Its protein is CASSIANRGTEAFF.

J is TRBJ2-1 and V is TRBV15; 8 nucleotides align to TRBD2. The CDR3 loop spans 18 amino acids. CDR1 and CDR2 from the germline V gene are LNHNV and YYDKDF (reference sequence). V lost 0 bases and J lost 7; bases outside the gene matches: 14. The CDR3 here is CATSRDPLGTRGSNEQFF. CDR3 nucleotides: TGTGCCACCAGCAGAGATCCGCTCGGGACTAGGGGTTCGAATGAGCAGTTCTTC.

The chain combines TRBV19 with TRBJ1-1, with D possibly matching TRBD1 (6 bases). Germline CDR1 is LNHDA and CDR2 is SQIVND (reference sequence). The CDR3 contains 15 residues. With 7 bases removed from V and 1 base from J, the gap between germline ends came to 16 bases. CDR3 DNA: TGTGCCAGTACCCGGCGGGGGGCGAAGAACACTGAAGCTTTCTTT. It codes for CASTRRGAKNTEAFF.

The V gene is TRBV7-8, the J gene TRBJ1-1; D gene ambiguous. CDR3 size: 13 residues. V was shortened by 6 bases and J by 3 bases, with 11 bases between the two germline ends. Germline CDR1 is SGHVS and CDR2 is FQNEAQ. CDR3 bases: TGTGCCAGCAGTTATCAGAGGGACACTGAAGCTTTCTTT. Its translation is CASSYQRDTEAFF.

The rearrangement links TRBV2 to TRBJ1-6; D might be TRBD1 (6 bases). The CDR3 is made up of 15 amino acids. The germline CDR1 and CDR2 sequences are SNHLY and FYNNEI. Trimming cost V 2 bases and J 7 bases, with 12 bases left between them. The CDR3 reads CASSELPGHNSPLHF. In DNA form, the CDR3 reads TGTGCCAGCAGTGAATTGCCGGGACACAATTCACCCCTCCACTTT.

This chain's CDR3 is CASSERGAYTEAFF. CDR3 DNA: TGTGCCAGCAGTGAACGGGGGGCGTACACTGAAGCTTTCTTT. The chain carries TRBV2 and TRBJ1-1, with D possibly matching TRBD1 (6 bases). The CDR3 has 14 residues. Germline V CDR1 and CDR2: SNHLY, FYNNEI. V was shortened by 2 bases and J by 3 bases, with 10 bases between the two germline ends.

Notes on this clone: A read error may account for a junction end that differs from germline. The J gene is TRBJ1-1, the V gene TRBV12-3 or TRBV12-4, with D maybe TRBD1 (5 bases). This CDR3 contains 13 residues. The CDR3 loop reads CASILQANTEAFF. For the CDR3, the DNA is TGTGCCAGCATTTTACAGGCGAACACTGAAGCTTTCTTT.

This rearrangement joins TRBV28 to TRBJ1-2, with TRBD1 matching over 10 bases. The CDR3 runs 13 residues. V gave up 4 bases and J gave up 5 bases; unmatched junction bases: 1. Germline-derived CDR1 and CDR2 are MDHEN and SYDVKM. DNA for the CDR3: TGTGCCAGCAGTTGGGGACAGGGGTATGGCTACACCTTC. Translated, it gives CASSWGQGYGYTF.

The V call is TRBV7-2, the J call TRBJ2-3, with 7 bases that match TRBD2. The J segment lost 5 bases and the V segment lost 1 base, leaving 6 bases of the junction unmatched. There are 15 residues in the CDR3. CDR1 and CDR2 (germline): SGHTA, FQGNSA. In DNA, the CDR3 is TGTGCCAGCAGCTTAGTCGGGGAGGGACGAGATACGCAGTATTTT. Translating it yields CASSLVGEGRDTQYF.

This chain connects TRBV29-1 to TRBJ2-4, with 8 bases lining up with TRBD1. This CDR3 region has 12 residues. CDR1 is SQVTM and CDR2 is ANQGSEA in the germline V gene. With V trimmed by 4 bases and J by 7 bases, 3 bases remained unmatched. CDR3: CSVGTGGNIQYF. The CDR3 DNA reads as TGCAGCGTTGGAACAGGGGGGAACATTCAGTACTTC. Full variable domain (outside the CDR3, taken from reference TRBV29-1 and TRBJ2-4): SAVISQKPSRDICQRGTSLTIQCQVDSQVTMMFWYRQQPGQSLTLIATANQGSEATYESGFVIDKFPISRPNLTFSTLTVSNMSPEDSSIYLCSVGTGGNIQYFGAGTRLSVL.

The rearrangement uses TRBV7-8 and TRBJ2-7; maybe TRBD2 (6 bases). The CDR3 length is 16 residues. With 5 bases removed from V and 1 base from J, the gap between germline ends came to 18 bases. Germline CDR1 reads SGHVS; CDR2 reads FQNEAQ. CDR3: CASSPIVGGMSYEQYF. Written as DNA, the CDR3 is TGTGCCAGCAGCCCTATTGTCGGGGGAATGTCCTACGAGCAGTACTTC. The full variable domain, with the rest looked up from reference TRBV7-8 and TRBJ2-7, is GAGVSQSPRYKVAKRGQDVALRCDPISGHVSLFWYQQALGQGPEFLTYFQNEAQLDKSGLPSDRFFAERPEGSVSTLKIQRTQQEDSAVYLCASSPIVGGMSYEQYFGPGTRLTVT.

The chain joins TRBV6-5 to TRBJ1-5; 7 positions agree with TRBD1. This CDR3 is built from 13 residues. V lost 0 bases, J lost 10 bases, and 3 bases stayed unmatched. The germline V gene encodes CDR1 MNHEY and CDR2 SVGAGI. This CDR3 reads CASSYSRQGPQHF. Written as DNA, the CDR3 is TGTGCCAGCAGTTACTCGCGACAGGGTCCCCAGCATTTT.

V gene TRBV10-2 combines with J gene TRBJ2-1, with 7 positions matching TRBD2. This CDR3 spans 19 amino acids. J was trimmed by 7 bases and V by 0 bases; bases with no gene match: 18. Germline V gene data show CDR1 as WSHSY and CDR2 as SAAADI. DNA of the CDR3: TGCGCCAGCAGTGAGTCGTCACCTAGCGGTGTAAGTAGTCGGAATGAGCAGTTCTTC. It is translated as CASSESSPSGVSSRNEQFF.

The chain employs TRBV7-9 and TRBJ2-7; 7 bases are a match to TRBD1. CDR3 length: 14 residues. V gave up 5 bases and J gave up 4 bases; unmatched junction bases: 8. The germline V gene has CDR1 SEHNR and CDR2 FQNEAQ (reference sequence). The chain's CDR3 is CASSQSGTAYEQYF. The CDR3 region has the DNA TGTGCCAGCAGCCAAAGTGGGACAGCTTACGAGCAGTACTTC.

The CDR3 protein is CATSSDRGSDTQYF. The CDR3 region has the DNA TGTGCCACCAGCAGTGACAGAGGATCAGATACGCAGTATTTT. The chain joins TRBV15 to TRBJ2-3, with a weak D call TRBD1 (5 bases). V was shortened by 3 bases and J by 4 bases, with 11 bases between the two germline ends. Per the germline V gene, CDR1 is LNHNV and CDR2 is YYDKDF (reference sequence). This CDR3 is 14 amino acids long.

J is TRBJ2-5 and V is TRBV5-4; weak D call: TRBD2 (6 bases). The CDR3 has 15 amino acids. V gave up 7 bases and J gave up 2 bases, with 18 bases separating them. Germline values: CDR1 SGHNT, CDR2 YYREEE (reference sequence). CDR3 loop: CASRDQAGSQETQYF. The CDR3 DNA follows: TGTGCCAGCCGGGATCAGGCGGGGTCACAAGAGACCCAGTACTTC.

J is TRBJ2-3 and V is TRBV29-1, with 8 bases fitting TRBD1. After removal of 3 bases from V and 6 bases from J, the junction contained 2 bases not matched to a gene. This CDR3 comprises 12 residues. CDR1 and CDR2 (germline): SQVTM, ANQGSEA. The CDR3 coding sequence is TGCAGCGTTGAGACAGGGGCGGATACGCAGTATTTT. It is translated as CSVETGADTQYF.

This clone was detected only once. The chain carries TRBV27 and TRBJ1-2; 8 bases agree with TRBD1. V lost 7 bases to trimming and J lost 8 bases; unmatched junction nucleotides: 9. The CDR3 covers 13 residues. Germline V lookup: CDR1 MNHEY, CDR2 SMNVEV (reference sequence). CDR3 nucleotides: TGTGCCAGCACAAAACAGGGGGTTAACGGCTACACCTTC. Its protein product is CASTKQGVNGYTF.

V is TRBV6-5 and J is TRBJ2-3, with D possibly matching TRBD2 (5 bases). Deletions cut 10 bases from V and 1 base from J, with 12 bases between. The CDR3 consists of 13 residues. The germline CDR1 and CDR2 sequences are MNHEY and SVGAGI. CDR3 residues: CATSGLGTDTQYF. CDR3 DNA: TGTGCCACCAGCGGACTTGGCACAGATACGCAGTATTTT.

A few counts support this clone. The chain is built from TRBV12-3 or TRBV12-4 and TRBJ1-6; 8 bases align to TRBD1. This CDR3 has 12 amino acids. The ends lost 6 bases at V and 10 bases at J; junction bases unmatched: 2. The CDR3 protein is CASRQGESPLHF. DNA of the CDR3: TGTGCCAGCAGACAGGGGGAATCACCCCTCCACTTT.

The chain uses TRBV7-2 and TRBJ2-3, with TRBD1 identical over 10 bases. The trim removed 0 bases at V and 1 base at J, leaving 4 bases unmatched. The germline CDR1 and CDR2 sequences are SGHTA and FQGNSA. The CDR3 is 17 amino acids. CDR3 in amino acids: CASSLAAGTGGTDTQYF. The CDR3 coding sequence is TGTGCCAGCAGCTTAGCGGCCGGGACAGGGGGCACAGATACGCAGTATTTT.

The chain links TRBV30 to TRBJ2-4, with a weak D call TRBD2 (6 bases). Germline V gene lookup returns CDR1 GTSNPN and CDR2 SVGIG (reference sequence). This CDR3 has 16 residues. With 0 bases removed from V and 0 bases from J, the gap between germline ends came to 12 bases. CDR3 in amino acids: CAWSVGAGIAKNIQYF. CDR3 nucleotide sequence: TGTGCCTGGAGTGTAGGGGCGGGAATAGCCAAAAACATTCAGTACTTC.

The count of this clone is one. The V call is TRBV19, the J call TRBJ1-5, with D possibly being TRBD1 (6 bases). V lost 4 bases and J 5 bases, leaving 12 bases between the germline ends. The CDR3 runs to 14 residues. CDR1 LNHDA and CDR2 SQIVND come from the germline V gene (reference sequence). As DNA, the CDR3 is TGTGCCAGTAGTAGTACAGGGATGGATCAGCCCCAGCATTTT. Its translation: CASSSTGMDQPQHF.

The chain has TRBV4-2 and TRBJ2-5, with 12 bases identical to TRBD2. The CDR3 contains 19 residues. From germline, CDR1 is LGHNA and CDR2 YNFKEQ. J lost 4 bases, V lost 2 bases, and 14 bases had no gene match. As DNA, the CDR3 is TGTGCCAGCAGCCAATGGGCCGGGCTAGCGGGAGGGGGTTCAGAGACCCAGTACTTC. Translating gives CASSQWAGLAGGGSETQYF.

This clone was counted a few times. V and J are TRBV11-2 and TRBJ2-1; D uncertain. V was cut by 4 bases and J by 2 bases, with 6 bases left in between. This CDR3 is built from 13 residues. CDR1 is SGHAT, CDR2 FQNNGV, per germline. The CDR3: CASSSGTYNEQFF. CDR3 sequence (DNA): TGTGCCAGCAGCTCAGGAACCTACAATGAGCAGTTCTTC.

The V gene is TRBV13, the J gene TRBJ2-7, with 7 bases that match TRBD1. The J segment lost 6 bases and the V segment lost 9 bases, leaving 17 bases of the junction unmatched. The CDR3 length is 15 residues. CDR1 is PRHDT and CDR2 is FYEKMQ in the germline V gene (reference sequence). The CDR3 coding sequence is TGTGCCAGTCTTGCCTCGGACAGGTCTGTTGGCGAGCAGTACTTC. Translated: CASLASDRSVGEQYF.

This chain uses TRBV9 with TRBJ2-2; D is unresolved. The V end lost 0 bases, the J end lost 5 bases, and 11 bases lay between the germline ends. CDR3 length: 15 amino acids. CDR1 and CDR2 from the germline V gene are SGDLS and YYNGEE. The CDR3 protein is CASSVEIARTGELFF. The CDR3 region has the DNA TGTGCCAGCAGCGTAGAAATCGCGAGGACCGGGGAGCTGTTTTTT.

The table lists this clone with a count of one. The chain couples TRBV4-3 to TRBJ1-5; a weak D match, TRBD1 (5 bases). The germline V and J ends were trimmed by 0 bases and 0 bases, with 9 bases remaining between them. Germline V gene data show CDR1 as LGHNA and CDR2 as YSLEER. The CDR3 extends over 16 amino acids. The CDR3 here is CASSQDKGISNQPQHF. Written as DNA, the CDR3 is TGCGCCAGCAGCCAAGATAAGGGGATTAGCAATCAGCCCCAGCATTTT.

This chain connects TRBV19 to TRBJ2-7; 7 positions match TRBD1. From germline, CDR1 is LNHDA and CDR2 SQIVND (reference sequence). This CDR3 is 13 amino acids long. V dropped 4 bases and J dropped 7; count of bases not matched to a gene: 7. Here the CDR3 reads CASSRRQGLEQYF. The DNA of the CDR3 is TGTGCCAGTAGTAGGAGACAGGGTTTGGAGCAGTACTTC.